This is a list of T cell receptor beta chains from one sample in a study of cytomegalovirus exposure and HLA in healthy donors. Libraries were prepared by immunoSEQ multiplex PCR; TCRdb keeps only in-frame clonotypes and omits some of them. The table records 40,000 to 55,000 clones, 80% of them present only once. What was sequenced was PBMCs. These TCRs come from a man aged 25-40 years in good health and CMV-seropositive. The CDR3 runs from the conserved cysteine through the conserved F or W. A D gene is named only where the DNA matches it firmly. Size tells how often a clone was seen (once, few, many) or the class of an expanded clone, and some rows leave it out.

clone_size: .; v_call: TRBV6-1; d_call: .; j_call: TRBJ1-2; cdr3_nt: TGTGCCAGCAGTGGAGAACTGTACCATGGCTACACCTTC; cdr3_aa: CASSGELYHGYTF
clone_size: .; v_call: TRBV29-1; d_call: TRBD2; j_call: TRBJ2-5; cdr3_nt: TGCAGCGTTCAAGGACTAGCGGGGGGGCCCCAAGAGACCCAGTACTTC; cdr3_aa: CSVQGLAGGPQETQYF
clone_size: .; v_call: TRBV19; d_call: TRBD2; j_call: TRBJ2-3; cdr3_nt: TGTGCCAGCCGCGAATTAGCGGGGTCCACAGATACGCAGTATTTT; cdr3_aa: CASRELAGSTDTQYF
clone_size: .; v_call: TRBV19; d_call: .; j_call: TRBJ1-4; cdr3_nt: TGTGCCAGTAGTATAGGTGTTTCCGTAAATGAAAAACTGTTTTTT; cdr3_aa: CASSIGVSVNEKLFF
clone_size: .; v_call: TRBV19; d_call: TRBD1; j_call: TRBJ2-1; cdr3_nt: TGTGCCAGTAGTATAATAGGGGGCTATGAGCAGTTCTTC; cdr3_aa: CASSIIGGYEQFF
clone_size: .; v_call: TRBV5-4; d_call: .; j_call: TRBJ1-4; cdr3_nt: TGTGCCAGCAGCTTGGGCGCGGGAATAACCTTTGAAAAACTGTTTTTT; cdr3_aa: CASSLGAGITFEKLFF
clone_size: .; v_call: TRBV7-8; d_call: TRBD1; j_call: TRBJ2-1; cdr3_nt: TGTGCCAGCAGCCCAGCCCGTAGGACAGGGGTTTTTAATGAGCAGTTCTTC; cdr3_aa: CASSPARRTGVFNEQFF
clone_size: .; v_call: TRBV20-1; d_call: .; j_call: TRBJ2-1; cdr3_nt: TGCAGTGCTAGAAGGGGGAAAGAGCAGTTCTTC; cdr3_aa: CSARRGKEQFF
clone_size: .; v_call: TRBV6-1; d_call: TRBD1; j_call: TRBJ1-4; cdr3_nt: TGTGCCAGCAGTGCTTCGGGACAGGGGTCGACTAATGAAAAACTGTTTTTT; cdr3_aa: CASSASGQGSTNEKLFF
clone_size: .; v_call: TRBV7-9; d_call: TRBD2; j_call: TRBJ2-3; cdr3_nt: TGTGCCAGCAGTCTGGGACTACCTAATACAGATACGCAGTATTTT; cdr3_aa: CASSLGLPNTDTQYF
clone_size: .; v_call: TRBV9; d_call: TRBD1; j_call: TRBJ1-6; cdr3_nt: TGTGCCAGCAGCTTCCGGGACAGGGGGTCGGATTCACCCCTCCACTTT; cdr3_aa: CASSFRDRGSDSPLHF
clone_size: .; v_call: TRBV20-1; d_call: .; j_call: TRBJ1-4; cdr3_nt: TGCAGTGCAAAGCGCGAGGAAAAACTGTTTTTT; cdr3_aa: CSAKREEKLFF
clone_size: .; v_call: TRBV7-3; d_call: TRBD1; j_call: TRBJ2-7; cdr3_nt: TGTGCCAGCAGCTTAGGCACAGGGGGCGAACTTTCCTACGAGCAGTACTTC; cdr3_aa: CASSLGTGGELSYEQYF
clone_size: .; v_call: TRBV7-9; d_call: TRBD1; j_call: TRBJ1-2; cdr3_nt: TGTGCCAGCAGCCCAGGACAGGGTTATGGCTACACCTTC; cdr3_aa: CASSPGQGYGYTF
clone_size: .; v_call: TRBV29-1; d_call: .; j_call: TRBJ1-2; cdr3_nt: TGCAGCGTTGAAGTCAGGGCAGGGCTCTATGGCTACACCTTC; cdr3_aa: CSVEVRAGLYGYTF
clone_size: once; v_call: TRBV9; d_call: .; j_call: TRBJ1-3; cdr3_nt: TGTGCCAGCAGCGCCGGACAAGCTGGAAACACCATATATTTT; cdr3_aa: CASSAGQAGNTIYF
clone_size: .; v_call: TRBV28; d_call: .; j_call: TRBJ1-4; cdr3_nt: TGTGCCAGCAGTTTATATCGGCAGGGAAGGATTGTGGAAAAACTGTTTTTT; cdr3_aa: CASSLYRQGRIVEKLFF
clone_size: .; v_call: TRBV11-2; d_call: TRBD1; j_call: TRBJ2-7; cdr3_nt: TGTGCCAGCAGCTTTGGGGACAGGGCCTACGAGCAGTACTTC; cdr3_aa: CASSFGDRAYEQYF
clone_size: .; v_call: TRBV19; d_call: TRBD1; j_call: TRBJ1-2; cdr3_nt: TGTGCCAGTAGTACTTATGGGACAGGTTACGGCTACACTTTC; cdr3_aa: CASSTYGTGYGYTF
clone_size: .; v_call: TRBV29-1; d_call: TRBD1; j_call: TRBJ2-7; cdr3_nt: TGCAGCGCCGGACAGGGGAGCTCCTACGAGCAGTACTTC; cdr3_aa: CSAGQGSSYEQYF
clone_size: .; v_call: TRBV6-5; d_call: .; j_call: TRBJ2-3; cdr3_nt: TGTGCCAGCAGTGATACAGGGAGAGATACGCAGTATTTT; cdr3_aa: CASSDTGRDTQYF
clone_size: .; v_call: TRBV5-1; d_call: .; j_call: TRBJ2-7; cdr3_nt: TGCGCCAGCAGCTTGGAGAGGCCGGGGTACGAGCAGTACTTC; cdr3_aa: CASSLERPGYEQYF
clone_size: .; v_call: TRBV25-1; d_call: TRBD1; j_call: TRBJ1-6; cdr3_nt: TGTGCCAGCAGTGAATACGGCAGGGGGTATTCACCCCTCCACTTT; cdr3_aa: CASSEYGRGYSPLHF
clone_size: few; v_call: TRBV23-1; d_call: .; j_call: TRBJ1-1; cdr3_nt: TGCGCCAGCAGTCAATCGAAGGTGGGGGGGACGAACACTGAAGCTTTCTTT; cdr3_aa: CASSQSKVGGTNTEAFF
clone_size: few; v_call: TRBV13; d_call: TRBD1; j_call: TRBJ2-4; cdr3_nt: TGTGCCAGCAGCCCCCACCAGGGACAGCCTAGGGACATTCAGTACTTC; cdr3_aa: CASSPHQGQPRDIQYF
clone_size: few; v_call: TRBV7-9; d_call: .; j_call: TRBJ2-6; cdr3_nt: TGTGCCAGCAGCCGCCGCAGGGGGGTGGACTCTGGGGCCAACGTCCTGACTTTC; cdr3_aa: CASSRRRGVDSGANVLTF
clone_size: .; v_call: TRBV5-6; d_call: TRBD2; j_call: TRBJ2-2; cdr3_nt: TGTGCCAGCAGCTTGTTGACTAGCGGGGGATACACCGGGGAGCTGTTTTTT; cdr3_aa: CASSLLTSGGYTGELFF
clone_size: .; v_call: TRBV19; d_call: TRBD1; j_call: TRBJ2-3; cdr3_nt: TGTGCCAGTAGTAGGCAGGGGGCAACAGATACGCAGTATTTT; cdr3_aa: CASSRQGATDTQYF
clone_size: once; v_call: TRBV7-2; d_call: TRBD1; j_call: TRBJ1-2; cdr3_nt: TGTGCCAGCAGCTTATCATTAGATTTGTGGGGGACAGCTAACTATGGCTACACCTTC; cdr3_aa: CASSLSLDLWGTANYGYTF
clone_size: .; v_call: TRBV9; d_call: .; j_call: TRBJ2-5; cdr3_nt: TGTGCCAGCAGCGTAGGAAGGCCCCATGAGGGGACCCAGTACTTC; cdr3_aa: CASSVGRPHEGTQYF
clone_size: .; v_call: TRBV29-1; d_call: .; j_call: TRBJ2-3; cdr3_nt: TGCAGCGTTGAAGATTCACAGAAACGCACAGATACGCAGTATTTT; cdr3_aa: CSVEDSQKRTDTQYF
clone_size: once; v_call: TRBV2; d_call: .; j_call: TRBJ2-7; cdr3_nt: TGTGCCAGCAGTGAAGGGTACGGTAGCTCCTACGAGCAGTACTTC; cdr3_aa: CASSEGYGSSYEQYF
clone_size: .; v_call: TRBV5-1; d_call: .; j_call: TRBJ2-3; cdr3_nt: TGCGCCAGCAGCCCGGGGGTGGTCGGCACAGATACGCAGTATTTT; cdr3_aa: CASSPGVVGTDTQYF
clone_size: few; v_call: TRBV4-1; d_call: TRBD2; j_call: TRBJ2-7; cdr3_nt: TGCGCCAGCAGCCAAGCGGGGGGGGTACTCGAGCAGTACTTC; cdr3_aa: CASSQAGGVLEQYF
clone_size: .; v_call: TRBV6-6; d_call: TRBD1; j_call: TRBJ1-2; cdr3_nt: TGTGCCATCACAGGGGGCATCGACTATGGCTACACCTTC; cdr3_aa: CAITGGIDYGYTF
clone_size: .; v_call: TRBV5-4; d_call: TRBD1; j_call: TRBJ2-7; cdr3_nt: TGTGCCAGCAGCTTTCCGGACAGGGGTTACGAGCAGTACTTC; cdr3_aa: CASSFPDRGYEQYF
clone_size: .; v_call: TRBV15; d_call: .; j_call: TRBJ1-1; cdr3_nt: TGTGCCACCAGCAGTGAAGGACACCTGGGGGGAACTGAAGCTTTCTTT; cdr3_aa: CATSSEGHLGGTEAFF